This is a list of T cell receptor beta chains from one sample in a study of molecular identifiers for immune sequencing clone quantification. MiXCR was run by TCRdb on the PCR reads, yielding one entry per CDR3 protein. This table has about 640,000 distinct CDR3 sequences, 15% to 20% appearing once. The sample consisted of naive CD8+ T cells from blood, with Jurkat cell RNA spiked in. The source is a human donor in good health. Some libraries in this study had Jurkat cell RNA spiked in. The CDR3 runs from the conserved cysteine through the conserved F or W.

TRBV6-2/TRBV6-3	TRBJ2-5	CASSSGSATYQETQYF
TRBV10-2	TRBJ2-3	CASKASTDTQYF
TRBV2	TRBJ2-7	CASRPGLYEQYF
TRBV20-1	TRBJ2-7	CSASMESSSYEQYF
TRBV7-9	TRBJ2-2	CASSPSLSGANTGELFF
TRBV4-1	TRBJ2-1	CASSQGSSGDEQFF
TRBV3-1	TRBJ2-1	CASSIGTGLGDEQFF
TRBV13	TRBJ1-2	CASSLRDPANYGYTF
TRBV19	TRBJ2-4	CASKQGLGNIQYF
TRBV4-1	TRBJ2-7	CASSQDTGSFLYEQYF
TRBV28	TRBJ1-6	CASSPEDRDRSPLHF
TRBV2	TRBJ2-2	CASTGGPGELFF
TRBV6-2/TRBV6-3	TRBJ1-3	CASSDLTPGNTIYF
TRBV30	TRBJ1-5	CAWSAGNKEPQHF
TRBV4-3	TRBJ1-5	CASSQDVVGQPQHF